This T cell receptor (beta chain) was recorded in a study of T cells in Graves' hyperthyroidism and ophthalmopathy (dated by TCRdb to the late 2010s). Regarding the study in general: Peripheral blood samples were taken at initial diagnosis, before any treatment was given. Following sampling, methimazole starting at 30 mg daily was given to hyperthyroidism patients, and high-dose intravenous methylprednisolone was given to ophthalmopathy patients. An independent validation cohort of 18 to 20 hyperthyroidism patients and 15 or so patients who later progressed to ophthalmopathy tested prospective prediction of ophthalmopathy. A discovery cohort of approximately 97 patients, roughly 40 with Graves' ophthalmopathy and approximately 60 with stable Graves' hyperthyroidism, was used to find distinguishing TCR V-J signatures. The study also compared thyroid tissue and blood T-cell repertoires from 5 to 7 Graves' hyperthyroidism patients. The paper describes TCR Vbeta CDR3 sequencing of roughly 130 peripheral blood samples, made up of 40 to 45 ophthalmopathy patients, approximately 76 hyperthyroidism patients and 17 progressor patients. The approximately 100 discovery patients were randomly divided into training and test sets at a 7:3 ratio. The study at large found these results: In validation, the model predicted progression to ophthalmopathy with 60% to 71% sensitivity and around 72% specificity, a median of about six months before onset. In cross-validation, a model built on a 13 V-J signature told ophthalmopathy apart from stable hyperthyroidism with roughly 87% sensitivity and roughly 81% specificity, and in testing the same model reached 80%/75%. Sample size was not statistically predetermined, and blinding of investigators to group allocation was not performed. Blood samples also contained most of the expanded thyroid clonotypes (frequency above 0.001), which suggests that blood repertoires may reflect thyroid immune responses.

From the cysteine up to the phenylalanine, the CDR3 has a length of 22 residues. Just CDR3 DNA is preserved here, 66 bases in frame from base 1. V lost 4 bases and J lost 5 bases, and the count of bases not matched to a germline gene is 26. CDR1 and CDR2 (SGHVS, FQNEAQ) derive from the germline V gene. The TCR beta CDR3 regions were amplified from RNA transcripts. A first-round RT-PCR of the TCR CDR3 used the HTBI primer set with the Qiagen OneStep RT-PCR kit. Libraries were constructed in a second round of multiplex PCR, after which size selection and purification were carried out. Sequencing of the libraries was done on an Illumina HiSeq2000 using paired-end 100 bp reads. The study's own analysis went as follows. Raw data were processed with SOAPnuke, discarding reads with adapters, uncalled bases, mean Phred below 15, or no exact constant-primer or identifier match. COPE v1.2.5 was used to merge high-quality paired reads, and clonotypes were defined as unique nucleotide sequences. MiTCR v1.1 was used to align clonotypes to the IMGT TRBV, TRBD and TRBJ reference segments. Only V-J combinations with frequency above 0.0001, covering approximately 99% of repertoires, were analysed. The TCS score was defined as the ratio of F50 (clonal expansion) to E x V (chaos), calculated using BLOSUM62-based TCRdist between CDR3 peptides within each V-J. Welch's t-statistics and random forest reduced some 510 V-J features to some 14, which were used in a naive Bayes classifier (R e1071). TCRdb itself trimmed the public reads at Q25 with fastp, ran MiXCR and retained productive beta chains. CDR3 protein sequences are deduplicated, and each keeps its most common genes and DNA. The V and J calls were not made by the authors but by TCRdb's processing. This sample lists 550,000 to 800,000 distinct CDR3 sequences; roughly 15% were detected once. Under 8.5% of the sample is held by the ten biggest clonotypes.

This clonotype was recorded at least ten times. No antigen is known for it. Base qualities were left out, and no much larger clone turns up one base away. Stable Graves' hyperthyroidism was defined as no progression to ophthalmopathy during 18 months of follow-up. Hyperthyroidism patients were newly diagnosed, had a disease duration of under 2 months, and were aged 18 to 65 years. The study excluded patients with uncontrolled infections, other autoimmune diseases, pregnancy or lactation. Clinical symptoms, serum thyroxine and TRAb, thyroid ultrasound, and orbital computed tomography formed the basis for the diagnoses. PBMCs were isolated from about 9 ml of fresh peripheral blood by Ficoll-Paque density gradient centrifugation. Trizol reagent was used to extract total RNA, and RNA quality was then checked on an Agilent 2100 Bioanalyzer.

This TCR derives from a man younger than 30 with Graves' hyperthyroidism. The sample taken for sequencing was blood. This chain is built from TRBV7-8 and TRBJ2-5, with TRBD1 identical over 12 junction bases. The CDR3 is CASSSYPRPGQGATTSPETQYF. At the DNA level, the sequence is TGTGCCAGCAGCTCATACCCTAGACCGGGACAGGGGGCCACTACCTCTCCGGAGACCCAGTACTTC. With the rest looked up from the reference TRBV7-8 and TRBJ2-5 genes rather than sequenced, the full variable domain is GAGVSQSPRYKVAKRGQDVALRCDPISGHVSLFWYQQALGQGPEFLTYFQNEAQLDKSGLPSDRFFAERPEGSVSTLKIQRTQQEDSAVYLCASSSYPRPGQGATTSPETQYFGPGTRLLVL.